What follows describes a single T cell receptor (beta chain). Its specificity is not known. This sample's TCRbeta library carried unique molecular identifier barcodes. TCRdb fed the PCR reads into MiXCR, producing one record per CDR3 protein. The sample holds 670,000 or so distinct CDR3 sequences; around 13% are singletons and the top ten take around 0.8%. This sample is drawn from a study of T-cell reconstitution after alpha-beta-depleted transplantation in children. Broader study findings: It was reported that alpha-beta T cells came from several hundred expanded graft clones (about two months after transplant).

The CDR3 covers 15 residues. The trim removed 4 bases at V and 2 bases at J, leaving 3 bases unmatched. This chain uses TRBV12-3 or TRBV12-4 with TRBJ2-3, with 10 bases matching TRBD2. The clonotype comes from a girl between 2 and 10 years old with congenital amegakaryocytic thrombocytopenia, due to receive a stem cell transplant. The sequences come from PBMCs, collected before TCRalphabeta/CD19-depleted stem cell transplant. The CDR3 nucleotides are TGTGCCAGCAGTTCAGCGGGAGGGCCCACAGATACGCAGTATTTT. It specifies CASSSAGGPTDTQYF.